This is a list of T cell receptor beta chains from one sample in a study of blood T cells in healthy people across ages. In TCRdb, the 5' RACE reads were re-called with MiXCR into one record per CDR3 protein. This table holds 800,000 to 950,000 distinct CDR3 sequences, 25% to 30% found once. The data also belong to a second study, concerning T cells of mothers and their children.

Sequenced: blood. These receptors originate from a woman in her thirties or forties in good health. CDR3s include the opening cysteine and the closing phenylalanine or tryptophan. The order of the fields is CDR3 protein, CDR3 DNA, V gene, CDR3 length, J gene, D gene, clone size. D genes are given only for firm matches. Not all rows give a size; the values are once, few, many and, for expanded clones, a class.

CDR3aa: CASQKIGQDYEQYF
CDR3nt: TGTGCCAGTCAGAAAATCGGGCAGGACTACGAGCAGTACTTC
v_gene: TRBV7-8
len: 14
j_gene: TRBJ2-7
d_gene: .
abundance: few

CDR3aa: CASKRSQGTDTQYF
CDR3nt: TGTGCCAGCAAGCGTTCGCAGGGCACAGATACGCAGTATTTT
v_gene: TRBV6-1
len: 14
j_gene: TRBJ2-3
d_gene: .
abundance: .

CDR3aa: CSIEVFAGTYGYTF
CDR3nt: TGCAGCATTGAGGTTTTCGCGGGCACCTATGGCTACACCTTC
v_gene: TRBV29-1
len: 14
j_gene: TRBJ1-2
d_gene: .
abundance: .

CDR3aa: CASSEPGGDQETQYF
CDR3nt: TGTGCCAGCAGTGAACCCGGGGGAGACCAAGAGACCCAGTACTTC
v_gene: TRBV25-1
len: 15
j_gene: TRBJ2-5
d_gene: .
abundance: few

CDR3aa: CASSSSTSGGIQETQYF
CDR3nt: TGTGCCAGCAGCTCGTCTACTAGCGGGGGTATCCAAGAGACCCAGTACTTC
v_gene: TRBV7-9
len: 17
j_gene: TRBJ2-5
d_gene: TRBD2
abundance: many

CDR3aa: CASSQGAPGYNEQYF
CDR3nt: TGTGCCAGCAGCCAGGGGGCCCCCGGCTACAATGAGCAGTACTTC
v_gene: TRBV7-6
len: 15
j_gene: TRBJ2-4
d_gene: TRBD1
abundance: .

CDR3aa: CSGGGTARGGTYNEQFF
CDR3nt: TGCAGTGGAGGAGGGACAGCGCGGGGGGGCACCTACAATGAGCAGTTCTTC
v_gene: TRBV20-1
len: 17
j_gene: TRBJ2-1
d_gene: TRBD2
abundance: few

CDR3aa: CASSRERTRGTDTQYF
CDR3nt: TGTGCCAGCAGCCGGGAGAGGACCCGGGGCACAGATACGCAGTATTTT
v_gene: TRBV11-2
len: 16
j_gene: TRBJ2-3
d_gene: .
abundance: few

CDR3aa: CASSVSQGQSRGYTF
CDR3nt: TGTGCCAGCAGCGTGAGCCAGGGACAGTCGAGAGGCTACACCTTC
v_gene: TRBV11-2
len: 15
j_gene: TRBJ1-2
d_gene: TRBD1
abundance: many

CDR3aa: CAWSAGNQPQHF
CDR3nt: TGTGCCTGGAGTGCCGGAAATCAGCCCCAGCATTTT
v_gene: TRBV30
len: 12
j_gene: TRBJ1-5
d_gene: .
abundance: many

CDR3aa: CASRLTRLFF
CDR3nt: TGTGCCAGCAGGCTGACTAGGCTGTTCTTC
v_gene: TRBV28
len: 10
j_gene: TRBJ2-1
d_gene: .
abundance: .

CDR3aa: CSATSVFF
CDR3nt: TGCAGTGCTACCTCGGTGTTCTTC
v_gene: TRBV20-1
len: 8
j_gene: TRBJ2-1
d_gene: .
abundance: many

CDR3aa: CSVERTSSNEQFF
CDR3nt: TGCAGCGTTGAGCGTACTAGCAGCAATGAGCAGTTCTTC
v_gene: TRBV29-1
len: 13
j_gene: TRBJ2-1
d_gene: .
abundance: many

CDR3aa: CSAPQGNYGYTF
CDR3nt: TGCAGTGCTCCCCAGGGAAACTATGGCTACACCTTC
v_gene: TRBV20-1
len: 12
j_gene: TRBJ1-2
d_gene: .
abundance: few

CDR3aa: CASSLPIGNRETQYF
CDR3nt: TGTGCCAGCAGTTTACCGATAGGGAATAGAGAGACCCAGTACTTC
v_gene: TRBV28
len: 15
j_gene: TRBJ2-5
d_gene: .
abundance: .

CDR3aa: CASSPRGGEDTQYF
CDR3nt: TGTGCCAGCAGTCCGAGGGGGGGCGAAGATACGCAGTATTTT
v_gene: TRBV12-3/TRBV12-4
len: 14
j_gene: TRBJ2-3
d_gene: .
abundance: once

CDR3aa: CASSGITYEQYF
CDR3nt: TGTGCCAGTTCGGGCATTACCTACGAGCAGTACTTC
v_gene: TRBV6-1
len: 12
j_gene: TRBJ2-7
d_gene: .
abundance: many

CDR3aa: CASSLLGQGSNEQFF
CDR3nt: TGTGCCAGCAGCTTATTGGGACAGGGGTCCAATGAGCAGTTCTTC
v_gene: TRBV7-3
len: 15
j_gene: TRBJ2-1
d_gene: TRBD1
abundance: few

CDR3aa: CASSLTGPGQGGTEAFF
CDR3nt: TGTGCCAGCAGCTTAACCGGGCCGGGACAGGGAGGAACTGAAGCTTTCTTT
v_gene: TRBV7-3
len: 17
j_gene: TRBJ1-1
d_gene: TRBD1
abundance: .

CDR3aa: CASSWGTADDYEQYF
CDR3nt: TGCGCCAGCAGCTGGGGGACAGCGGATGACTACGAGCAGTACTTC
v_gene: TRBV5-1
len: 15
j_gene: TRBJ2-7
d_gene: TRBD1
abundance: few

CDR3aa: CASSDQGMNEQYF
CDR3nt: TGCGCCAGCAGTGATCAGGGGATGAACGAGCAGTACTTC
v_gene: TRBV10-2
len: 13
j_gene: TRBJ2-7
d_gene: .
abundance: many

CDR3aa: CASRGEGRLNSPLHF
CDR3nt: TGCGCCAGCAGGGGTGAGGGACGGCTAAATTCACCCCTCCACTTT
v_gene: TRBV4-1
len: 15
j_gene: TRBJ1-6
d_gene: .
abundance: .

CDR3aa: CASSNWGETQYF
CDR3nt: TGTGCCAGCAGCAATTGGGGAGAGACCCAGTACTTC
v_gene: TRBV9
len: 12
j_gene: TRBJ2-5
d_gene: .
abundance: few

CDR3aa: CASSLQGQRNNEQFF
CDR3nt: TGCGCCAGCAGCTTGCAGGGCCAGAGGAACAATGAGCAGTTCTTC
v_gene: TRBV5-1
len: 15
j_gene: TRBJ2-1
d_gene: .
abundance: many

CDR3aa: CASSRGPLQETQYF
CDR3nt: TGTGCCAGCAGCAGGGGACCGCTACAAGAGACCCAGTACTTC
v_gene: TRBV7-3
len: 14
j_gene: TRBJ2-5
d_gene: .
abundance: few

CDR3aa: CASSMYVGTGNTEAFF
CDR3nt: TGTGCCAGCAGCATGTATGTGGGGACAGGGAACACTGAAGCTTTCTTT
v_gene: TRBV5-5
len: 16
j_gene: TRBJ1-1
d_gene: TRBD1
abundance: .

CDR3aa: CASSTGTGRGETQYF
CDR3nt: TGTGCCAGCAGCACCGGGACAGGGCGGGGAGAGACCCAGTACTTC
v_gene: TRBV5-6
len: 15
j_gene: TRBJ2-5
d_gene: TRBD1
abundance: many

CDR3aa: CASSQGTGNGNTIYF
CDR3nt: TGCGCCAGCAGCCAAGGGACAGGGAATGGAAACACCATATATTTT
v_gene: TRBV4-1
len: 15
j_gene: TRBJ1-3
d_gene: TRBD1
abundance: few

CDR3aa: CRGKGQGSYEQYF
CDR3nt: TGCAGGGGGAAGGGACAGGGAAGCTACGAGCAGTACTTC
v_gene: TRBV20-1
len: 13
j_gene: TRBJ2-7
d_gene: TRBD1
abundance: .

CDR3aa: CASSPRSTHNEQFF
CDR3nt: TGTGCCAGCAGCCCCAGAAGTACACACAATGAGCAGTTCTTC
v_gene: TRBV11-2
len: 14
j_gene: TRBJ2-1
d_gene: .
abundance: many

CDR3aa: CSARDPPDRFYGYTF
CDR3nt: TGCAGTGCTAGAGATCCGCCGGACAGGTTCTATGGCTACACCTTC
v_gene: TRBV20-1
len: 15
j_gene: TRBJ1-2
d_gene: TRBD1
abundance: .

CDR3aa: CASSGGQGWNSPLHF
CDR3nt: TGCGCCAGCAGCGGAGGACAGGGGTGGAATTCACCCCTCCACTTT
v_gene: TRBV5-1
len: 15
j_gene: TRBJ1-6
d_gene: TRBD1
abundance: few

CDR3aa: CSAHYRDPYGYTF
CDR3nt: TGCAGTGCTCATTACAGGGACCCCTATGGCTACACCTTC
v_gene: TRBV20-1
len: 13
j_gene: TRBJ1-2
d_gene: .
abundance: many

CDR3aa: CASSKAAGSSYNEQFF
CDR3nt: TGTGCCAGCAGCAAAGCCGCGGGGTCCTCCTACAATGAGCAGTTCTTC
v_gene: TRBV7-3
len: 16
j_gene: TRBJ2-1
d_gene: .
abundance: few

CDR3aa: CASNQAGGPQETQYF
CDR3nt: TGTGCCAGCAACCAAGCGGGGGGGCCTCAAGAGACCCAGTACTTC
v_gene: TRBV7-2
len: 15
j_gene: TRBJ2-5
d_gene: TRBD2
abundance: .

CDR3aa: CASSFRDTYEQYF
CDR3nt: TGTGCCAGCAGCTTCCGAGATACCTACGAGCAGTACTTC
v_gene: TRBV7-9
len: 13
j_gene: TRBJ2-7
d_gene: .
abundance: many

CDR3aa: CASSTHGANYGYTF
CDR3nt: TGTGCCAGCAGCACCCACGGAGCTAACTATGGCTACACCTTC
v_gene: TRBV7-2
len: 14
j_gene: TRBJ1-2
d_gene: .
abundance: many

CDR3aa: CASSSGSTDTEAFF
CDR3nt: TGTGCCAGCAGCTCGGGATCGACGGACACTGAAGCTTTCTTT
v_gene: TRBV7-3
len: 14
j_gene: TRBJ1-1
d_gene: .
abundance: few

CDR3aa: CSAKRASGGADTQYF
CDR3nt: TGCAGTGCTAAACGAGCTAGCGGAGGGGCAGATACGCAGTATTTT
v_gene: TRBV20-1
len: 15
j_gene: TRBJ2-3
d_gene: TRBD2
abundance: .

CDR3aa: CATGEGGRQETQFF
CDR3nt: TGTGCCACCGGCGAGGGGGGAAGGCAAGAGACCCAGTTCTTC
v_gene: TRBV24-1
len: 14
j_gene: TRBJ2-1
d_gene: .
abundance: .

CDR3aa: CSAPGRSSNQPQHF
CDR3nt: TGCAGTGCCCCGGGGCGGTCTAGCAATCAGCCCCAGCATTTT
v_gene: TRBV20-1
len: 14
j_gene: TRBJ1-5
d_gene: .
abundance: few

CDR3aa: CSAPKRTETQYF
CDR3nt: TGCAGTGCTCCGAAGCGGACCGAGACCCAGTACTTC
v_gene: TRBV20-1
len: 12
j_gene: TRBJ2-5
d_gene: .
abundance: .

CDR3aa: CASSPMTGEQFF
CDR3nt: TGTGCCAGCAGCCCCATGACGGGTGAGCAGTTCTTC
v_gene: TRBV7-2
len: 12
j_gene: TRBJ2-1
d_gene: .
abundance: many

CDR3aa: CASSLEGDGSNYGYTF
CDR3nt: TGTGCCAGCAGCTTAGAGGGGGACGGCTCTAACTATGGCTACACCTTC
v_gene: TRBV11-1
len: 16
j_gene: TRBJ1-2
d_gene: .
abundance: .

CDR3aa: CASSYRASSYGYTF
CDR3nt: TGTGCCAGCAGTTATAGGGCCAGCTCCTATGGCTACACCTTC
v_gene: TRBV6-5
len: 14
j_gene: TRBJ1-2
d_gene: .
abundance: many

CDR3aa: CASSPGQTMNTEAFF
CDR3nt: TGTGCCAGCAGTCCCGGACAGACCATGAACACTGAAGCTTTCTTT
v_gene: TRBV12-3/TRBV12-4
len: 15
j_gene: TRBJ1-1
d_gene: .
abundance: few

CDR3aa: CASSTVRTRNEKLFF
CDR3nt: TGTGCCAGCAGTACCGTCAGGACAAGGAATGAAAAACTGTTTTTT
v_gene: TRBV28
len: 15
j_gene: TRBJ1-4
d_gene: .
abundance: once

CDR3aa: CSVTPRLAGEAEQFF
CDR3nt: TGCAGTGTTACCCCGCGACTAGCGGGGGAGGCTGAGCAGTTCTTC
v_gene: TRBV29-1
len: 15
j_gene: TRBJ2-1
d_gene: TRBD2
abundance: many

CDR3aa: CASSVGGGTVLTDTQYF
CDR3nt: TGTGCCAGCAGCGTAGGAGGAGGGACAGTGCTCACAGATACGCAGTATTTT
v_gene: TRBV9
len: 17
j_gene: TRBJ2-3
d_gene: .
abundance: .

CDR3aa: CATSGTGSYNEQFF
CDR3nt: TGTGCCACCAGTGGGACAGGGAGTTACAATGAGCAGTTCTTC
v_gene: TRBV24-1
len: 14
j_gene: TRBJ2-1
d_gene: TRBD1
abundance: many

CDR3aa: CASSPQHARGNSPLHF
CDR3nt: TGTGCCAGCTCACCTCAGCATGCCCGGGGGAATTCACCCCTCCACTTT
v_gene: TRBV18
len: 16
j_gene: TRBJ1-6
d_gene: .
abundance: .

CDR3aa: CASSGGGNEKLFF
CDR3nt: TGTGCCAGCAGCGGAGGAGGGAACGAAAAACTGTTTTTT
v_gene: TRBV12-3/TRBV12-4
len: 13
j_gene: TRBJ1-4
d_gene: .
abundance: many

CDR3aa: CASSVDQRNIQYF
CDR3nt: TGTGCCAGCAGCGTAGATCAGAGAAACATTCAGTACTTC
v_gene: TRBV9
len: 13
j_gene: TRBJ2-4
d_gene: .
abundance: .

CDR3aa: CAGSLWQGADTQYF
CDR3nt: TGTGCCGGCAGCTTATGGCAGGGGGCAGATACGCAGTATTTT
v_gene: TRBV7-6
len: 14
j_gene: TRBJ2-3
d_gene: TRBD1
abundance: .

CDR3aa: CASSPPAGLLNYGYTF
CDR3nt: TGTGCCAGCAGCCCGCCGGCGGGGCTCCTAAACTATGGCTACACCTTC
v_gene: TRBV12-3/TRBV12-4
len: 16
j_gene: TRBJ1-2
d_gene: .
abundance: few

CDR3aa: CASSLGGRNNEQFF
CDR3nt: TGTGCCAGCAGCTTAGGTGGCCGTAACAATGAGCAGTTCTTC
v_gene: TRBV11-2
len: 14
j_gene: TRBJ2-1
d_gene: .
abundance: many

CDR3aa: CSATGTGQANLEQYF
CDR3nt: TGCAGTGCTACGGGGACGGGACAGGCTAACCTGGAGCAGTACTTC
v_gene: TRBV20-1
len: 15
j_gene: TRBJ2-7
d_gene: TRBD1
abundance: .

CDR3aa: CASRLDRGVVTGELFF
CDR3nt: TGTGCCAGCAGACTCGACAGGGGAGTAGTGACCGGGGAGCTGTTTTTT
v_gene: TRBV6-5
len: 16
j_gene: TRBJ2-2
d_gene: TRBD1
abundance: .

CDR3aa: CASSPALGGLYEQYF
CDR3nt: TGTGCCAGCAGCCCCGCCCTAGGGGGGCTCTACGAGCAGTACTTC
v_gene: TRBV7-9
len: 15
j_gene: TRBJ2-7
d_gene: .
abundance: few